This is a list of T cell receptor beta chains from one sample in a study of cytotoxic CD8 clonotypes in ibrutinib-treated CLL. The assay was immunoSEQ multiplex PCR, and TCRdb's table has in-frame clones only and misses some. The sample has some 46,000 clones, over 60% seen once. Source: PBMCs, taken after 12 months of ibrutinib treatment. The receptors here all came from a human donor with chronic lymphocytic leukemia. Both conserved end residues are part of each CDR3. The D gene is left open where the match is weak. Where a row states a size, it is once, few, many or the class of an expanded clone; other rows omit it.

J gene	V gene	clone size	D gene	CDR3 protein	CDR3 DNA
TRBJ1-4	TRBV7-2	few	TRBD1	CASSPTGTGDEKLFF	TGTGCCAGCAGCCCGACAGGGACGGGGGATGAAAAACTGTTTTTT
TRBJ2-1	TRBV4-2	-	-	CASLPSAESYNEQFF	TGTGCCAGCCTCCCCTCAGCGGAGTCCTACAATGAGCAGTTCTTC
TRBJ2-3	TRBV5-4	-	-	CASSLEQYTDTQYF	TGTGCCAGCAGCTTGGAACAGTACACAGATACGCAGTATTTT
TRBJ2-3	TRBV27	-	TRBD2	CAIASGRRTDTQYF	TGTGCCATCGCCAGCGGGAGGCGCACAGATACGCAGTATTTT
TRBJ1-2	TRBV6-1	-	-	CASSQGDGYTF	TGTGCCAGCAGCCAGGGAGATGGCTACACCTTC
TRBJ1-2	TRBV28	medium-sized	-	CASSGLQGIAYGYTF	TGTGCCAGCAGCGGCCTTCAGGGGATTGCCTATGGCTACACCTTC
TRBJ2-7	TRBV20-1	once	-	CSAKKEQYF	TGCAGTGCTAAGAAAGAGCAGTACTTC
TRBJ2-1	TRBV7-8	-	-	CASSLEGESNEQFF	TGTGCCAGCAGCTTAGAGGGAGAGAGTAATGAGCAGTTCTTC
TRBJ2-3	TRBV7-9	-	TRBD2	CASSSPGGDTQYF	TGTGCCAGCAGCTCACCGGGGGGAGATACGCAGTATTTT
TRBJ2-6	TRBV28	-	-	CASSLPGDRSGANVLTF	TGTGCCAGCAGTTTACCCGGGGACCGCTCTGGGGCCAACGTCCTGACTTTC
TRBJ2-1	TRBV9	-	-	CASSVVARGNEQFF	TGTGCCAGCAGCGTGGTCGCAAGGGGCAATGAGCAGTTCTTC
TRBJ2-7	TRBV28	once	-	CASSSEAYEQYF	TGTGCCAGCAGTTCGGAAGCCTACGAGCAGTACTTC
TRBJ2-5	TRBV25-1	-	-	CASSDVGETQYF	TGTGCCAGCAGTGACGTAGGAGAGACCCAGTACTTC
TRBJ2-1	TRBV18	-	TRBD1	CASSPPGTGATEQFF	TGTGCCAGCTCACCACCCGGGACAGGGGCCACTGAGCAGTTCTTC
TRBJ1-2	TRBV6-6	-	-	CASSPGRANYGYTF	TGTGCCAGCAGCCCGGGACGGGCGAACTATGGCTACACCTTC
TRBJ2-7	TRBV5-6	few	TRBD2	CASSFPGLAYEQYF	TGTGCCAGCAGCTTCCCGGGACTAGCCTACGAGCAGTACTTC
TRBJ2-7	TRBV19	-	TRBD1	CASRSRGGQGFYEQYF	TGTGCCAGTAGATCAAGAGGAGGACAGGGTTTCTACGAGCAGTACTTC
TRBJ2-7	TRBV29-1	-	-	CSVEGGDSSYEQYF	TGCAGCGTTGAAGGAGGGGACTCGTCCTACGAGCAGTACTTC
TRBJ2-7	TRBV28	-	-	CASSIPALRDEQYF	TGTGCCAGCAGTATCCCGGCCCTACGGGACGAGCAGTACTTC
TRBJ2-5	TRBV5-1	-	-	CASSLLQETQYF	TGCGCCAGCAGCTTGTTACAAGAGACCCAGTACTTC
TRBJ2-1	TRBV7-6	-	TRBD2	CASSPGLDYNEQFF	TGTGCCAGCAGCCCTGGACTAGACTACAATGAGCAGTTCTTC
TRBJ2-3	TRBV18	-	-	CASSPPGRIDADTQYF	TGTGCCAGCTCACCACCGGGGCGGATAGACGCAGATACGCAGTATTTT
TRBJ2-5	TRBV2	-	TRBD2	CASSEAGAGEETQYF	TGTGCCAGCAGTGAAGCGGGAGCGGGGGAAGAGACCCAGTACTTC
TRBJ2-7	TRBV10-3	-	-	CAITDPAGTYEQYF	TGTGCCATCACCGACCCTGCGGGGACCTACGAGCAGTACTTC
TRBJ1-2	TRBV5-1	-	-	CASSLAGEYGYTF	TGCGCCAGCAGCTTGGCGGGGGAGTATGGCTACACCTTC
TRBJ2-7	TRBV30	-	TRBD1	CAWSDTGERDEQYF	TGTGCCTGGAGCGATACAGGGGAAAGGGACGAGCAGTACTTC
TRBJ2-2	TRBV9	-	TRBD2	CASSLGGGRNTGELFF	TGTGCCAGCAGCCTGGGGGGAGGGAGGAACACCGGGGAGCTGTTTTTT
TRBJ2-1	TRBV9	-	-	CASSVIVGGEQFF	TGTGCCAGCAGCGTAATTGTGGGAGGTGAGCAGTTCTTC
TRBJ2-7	TRBV6-5	-	-	CASSPAGQVEREQYF	TGTGCCAGTTCCCCCGCCGGGCAGGTGGAGCGGGAGCAGTACTTC
TRBJ2-1	TRBV5-1	-	-	CASSLNAGSSYNEQFF	TGCGCCAGCAGCTTGAATGCAGGGTCAAGTTACAATGAGCAGTTCTTC
TRBJ2-1	TRBV5-3	few	-	CARSVNGATSTLEQFF	TGTGCCAGAAGCGTTAACGGAGCCACTTCAACACTTGAGCAGTTCTTC
TRBJ2-3	TRBV28	-	TRBD2	CASSPGTTSTDTQYF	TGTGCCAGCAGTCCCGGGACTACTAGCACAGATACGCAGTATTTT
TRBJ2-3	TRBV13	-	-	CASSLVAVYSSTDTQYF	TGTGCCAGCAGCTTAGTGGCAGTTTATTCAAGCACAGATACGCAGTATTTT
TRBJ2-4	TRBV14	few	-	CASSQESALAKNIQYF	TGTGCCAGCAGCCAAGAATCGGCCCTAGCCAAAAACATTCAGTACTTC
TRBJ2-7	TRBV6-5	-	-	CASSYAGSYEQYF	TGTGCCAGCAGTTACGCAGGCTCCTACGAGCAGTACTTC
TRBJ2-7	TRBV6-5	few	-	CASSYGPPTEQYF	TGTGCCAGCAGTTACGGGCCTCCTACGGAGCAGTACTTC
TRBJ2-1	TRBV28	-	TRBD2	CASTVLAGTTYNEQFF	TGTGCCAGCACCGTACTAGCGGGGACCACCTACAATGAGCAGTTCTTC
TRBJ2-1	TRBV7-2	-	TRBD1	CASSLVGQREQFF	TGTGCCAGCAGCTTGGTGGGACAGAGGGAGCAGTTCTTC
TRBJ2-5	TRBV11-2	-	TRBD2	CASSLDPSSGGQETQYF	TGTGCCAGCAGCTTAGATCCGTCTAGCGGGGGCCAAGAGACCCAGTACTTC
TRBJ2-7	TRBV9	-	TRBD2	CASSPGGDVAGQYF	TGTGCCAGCAGTCCTGGGGGGGACGTGGCTGGGCAGTACTTC
TRBJ2-5	TRBV28	once	-	CASSGAAETQYF	TGTGCCAGCAGTGGGGCGGCGGAGACCCAGTACTTC